These T cell receptor beta chains were read from a single sample in a study of blood T cells in healthy people across ages. MiXCR was run by TCRdb on the 5' RACE reads, yielding one entry per CDR3 protein. The sample contains some 1.5 million distinct CDR3 sequences, around 40% of which appear only once. Sequenced sample: blood. These receptors all stem from a woman between 18 and 29 years old in good health. The CDR3 runs from the conserved cysteine through the conserved F or W. D genes are given only for firm matches. Expanded clones get a size class; other rows say once, few or many, or leave the size out.

TRBV2	TRBJ2-1	TRBD2	.	CASSGGTRGYNEQFF	TGTGCCAGCAGCGGCGGGACTAGGGGCTACAATGAGCAGTTCTTC
TRBV7-2	TRBJ2-1	TRBD2	many	CASSLAGTSSYNEQFF	TGTGCCAGCAGCTTAGCCGGGACTAGCTCCTACAATGAGCAGTTCTTC
TRBV12-3/TRBV12-4	TRBJ2-5	.	.	CASSFQDQGQETQYF	TGTGCCAGCAGTTTTCAAGACCAGGGTCAAGAGACCCAGTACTTC
TRBV28	TRBJ1-2	.	.	CASSRRGWPYGYTF	TGTGCCAGCAGCAGACGGGGGTGGCCCTATGGCTACACCTTC
TRBV6-2/TRBV6-3	TRBJ2-7	.	few	CASNPVEDIRKQYF	TGTGCCAGCAACCCCGTGGAAGATATACGGAAGCAGTACTTC
TRBV4-2	TRBJ2-3	TRBD2	.	CASSRTTSGYTDTQYF	TGTGCCAGCAGCCGAACGACTAGCGGATACACAGATACGCAGTATTTT
TRBV27	TRBJ1-2	TRBD1	.	CASSAKRQGTGGYGYTF	TGTGCCAGCAGTGCTAAACGACAGGGAACGGGTGGTTATGGCTACACCTTC
TRBV5-6	TRBJ2-4	.	.	CASRSWGAKNIQYF	TGTGCCAGCAGAAGCTGGGGAGCCAAAAACATTCAGTACTTC
TRBV4-3	TRBJ2-3	.	many	CASSQEGRDTQYF	TGCGCCAGCAGCCAAGAGGGCAGAGATACGCAGTATTTT
TRBV20-1	TRBJ2-7	TRBD1	.	CSTQGQNAAYEQYF	TGCAGTACACAGGGGCAAAACGCGGCTTACGAGCAGTACTTC
TRBV27	TRBJ1-1	TRBD1	.	CASSTWDRAEAFF	TGTGCCAGCAGTACCTGGGACAGGGCGGAAGCTTTCTTT
TRBV5-1	TRBJ2-5	.	.	CASSLVGSLIQETQYF	TGCGCCAGCAGCCTGGTGGGGTCGCTTATACAAGAGACCCAGTACTTC
TRBV7-2	TRBJ2-1	TRBD2	.	CASSPLAGESYNEQFF	TGTGCCAGCAGCCCCTTAGCGGGAGAGTCCTACAATGAGCAGTTCTTC
TRBV6-2/TRBV6-3	TRBJ1-2	TRBD1	.	CASSTTGEGYTF	TGTGCCAGCAGTACGACAGGGGAGGGCTACACCTTC
TRBV12-3/TRBV12-4	TRBJ1-4	.	.	CASSFIQGFRKLFF	TGTGCCAGCAGTTTCATCCAGGGCTTTCGAAAACTGTTTTTT
TRBV29-1	TRBJ1-2	TRBD1	few	CSVGEGAKVYGYTF	TGCAGCGTTGGCGAGGGGGCTAAAGTCTATGGCTACACCTTC
TRBV29-1	TRBJ1-1	TRBD1	.	CSGDREYGAFF	TGCAGCGGAGACAGGGAGTATGGAGCTTTCTTT
TRBV28	TRBJ2-5	.	.	CASKNGARYQETQYF	TGTGCCAGCAAGAACGGGGCCCGGTACCAAGAGACCCAGTACTTC
TRBV21-1	TRBJ1-1	.	.	CASSKVLREGLNTEAFF	TGTGCCAGCAGCAAAGTTCTTAGGGAGGGCTTGAACACGGAAGCTTTCTTT
TRBV7-2	TRBJ1-2	.	many	CASSLRRPGGSRQGYTF	TGTGCCAGCAGCTTACGCCGGCCCGGTGGGTCGAGGCAGGGCTACACCTTC
TRBV20-1	TRBJ1-2	.	.	CSATRTDFHYGYTF	TGCAGTGCTACAAGGACCGACTTCCACTATGGCTACACCTTC
TRBV10-3	TRBJ2-1	.	.	CAISVRAPYNEQFF	TGTGCCATCAGTGTCAGGGCCCCGTACAATGAGCAGTTCTTC
TRBV4-3	TRBJ1-3	.	.	CASSQDRGTGGNTIYF	TGCGCCAGCAGCCAAGATAGGGGGACTGGTGGAAACACCATATATTTT
TRBV6-5	TRBJ1-2	.	.	CASSYSRQLYGYTF	TGTGCCAGCAGTTACTCGCGTCAGTTATATGGCTACACCTTC
TRBV20-1	TRBJ1-1	TRBD1	.	CSARDQGGGNTEAFF	TGCAGTGCTAGAGACCAAGGGGGCGGGAACACTGAAGCTTTCTTT
TRBV28	TRBJ2-1	TRBD1	.	CASSPTRGSSYNGQFF	TGTGCCAGCAGTCCTACCAGGGGGAGCTCCTACAATGGGCAGTTCTTC
TRBV3-1	TRBJ2-1	TRBD1	few	CASSHSTGQPYNEQFF	TGTGCCAGCAGCCATTCCACGGGACAGCCCTACAATGAGCAGTTCTTC
TRBV4-1	TRBJ1-2	TRBD1	.	CVSSQPRQGAYGYTF	TGCGTCAGCAGCCAGCCGAGACAGGGCGCCTATGGCTACACCTTC
TRBV4-2	TRBJ2-1	.	.	CASSHGTYRHNEQFF	TGTGCCAGCAGCCATGGTACTTACCGCCACAATGAGCAGTTCTTC
TRBV6-1	TRBJ2-5	.	.	CASSLPVGTQYF	TGTGCCAGCAGTCTGCCGGTAGGGACCCAGTACTTC
TRBV13	TRBJ2-1	.	once	CASSLWGVQETQFF	TGTGCCAGCAGCCTGTGGGGTGTGCAAGAGACCCAGTTCTTC
TRBV10-3	TRBJ1-6	.	.	CAISESRGRDSPLHF	TGTGCCATCAGTGAGTCAAGGGGAAGGGATTCACCCCTCCACTTT
TRBV10-3	TRBJ1-1	.	.	CAISGPGNTEAFF	TGTGCCATCAGTGGACCAGGGAACACTGAAGCTTTCTTT
TRBV4-3	TRBJ2-2	.	.	CASSQSGRNTGELFF	TGCGCCAGCAGCCAGTCAGGTCGGAACACCGGGGAGCTGTTTTTT
TRBV27	TRBJ1-5	TRBD1	.	CASSLNRGEQPQHF	TGTGCCAGCAGTTTGAACAGGGGAGAGCAGCCCCAGCATTTT
TRBV6-1	TRBJ1-4	.	once	CASSEELGRREKLFF	TGTGCCAGCAGTGAAGAACTCGGACGTCGGGAAAAACTGTTTTTT
TRBV12-3/TRBV12-4	TRBJ2-3	.	.	CASSLPGPTDTQYF	TGTGCCAGCAGTTTACCCGGCCCCACAGATACGCAGTATTTT
TRBV7-3	TRBJ2-3	.	many	CASSSGSDTQYF	TGTGCCAGCAGCTCGGGGTCAGATACGCAGTATTTT
TRBV11-2	TRBJ2-7	.	.	CASSPARVSSYEQYF	TGTGCCAGCAGCCCCGCGAGGGTCTCCTCCTACGAGCAGTACTTC
TRBV6-2/TRBV6-3	TRBJ2-4	TRBD1	.	CASSDDRGIAKNIQYF	TGTGCCAGCAGTGACGACAGGGGAATAGCCAAAAACATTCAGTACTTC
TRBV20-1	TRBJ2-1	TRBD2	.	CSAQTSGGYNEQFF	TGCAGTGCCCAGACTAGCGGGGGCTACAATGAGCAGTTCTTC
TRBV7-2	TRBJ2-1	.	few	CASSLATTGSYNEQFF	TGTGCCAGCAGCTTAGCCACCACCGGGTCCTACAATGAGCAGTTCTTC
TRBV5-1	TRBJ2-4	.	.	CASGLGGRGQYF	TGCGCCAGCGGCTTGGGGGGACGCGGGCAGTACTTC
TRBV4-3	TRBJ2-1	.	.	CASSQDQTQGEQFF	TGCGCCAGCAGCCAAGACCAAACTCAAGGGGAGCAGTTCTTC
TRBV12-3/TRBV12-4	TRBJ1-2	.	many	CASSAQGNYGYTF	TGTGCCAGCAGTGCCCAGGGAAACTATGGCTACACCTTC
TRBV9	TRBJ2-1	.	many	CASSVGPYNEQFF	TGTGCCAGCAGCGTGGGGCCCTACAATGAGCAGTTCTTC
TRBV5-5	TRBJ1-6	TRBD1	.	CASSLAGQVTGSPLHF	TGTGCCAGCAGCTTGGCGGGACAGGTCACGGGTTCACCCCTCCACTTT
TRBV19	TRBJ1-5	.	.	CASSIAGASNQPQHF	TGTGCCAGTAGTATAGCCGGAGCTAGCAATCAGCCCCAGCATTTT
TRBV29-1	TRBJ2-7	TRBD2	few	CSALSGEIYEQYF	TGCAGCGCATTAAGCGGGGAAATCTACGAGCAGTACTTC
TRBV27	TRBJ1-1	TRBD1	.	CASRTTGAEAFF	TGTGCCAGCAGGACGACAGGGGCTGAAGCTTTCTTT
TRBV13	TRBJ1-5	TRBD1	.	CASSCPGQGHQPQHF	TGTGCCAGCAGCTGCCCGGGACAGGGACATCAGCCCCAGCATTTT
TRBV6-5	TRBJ2-7	.	.	CASSAGEVHEQYF	TGTGCCAGCAGTGCAGGGGAAGTCCACGAGCAGTACTTC
TRBV7-2	TRBJ2-5	.	few	CASSSYRGSQYF	TGTGCCAGCAGCTCCTATAGGGGTTCCCAGTACTTC